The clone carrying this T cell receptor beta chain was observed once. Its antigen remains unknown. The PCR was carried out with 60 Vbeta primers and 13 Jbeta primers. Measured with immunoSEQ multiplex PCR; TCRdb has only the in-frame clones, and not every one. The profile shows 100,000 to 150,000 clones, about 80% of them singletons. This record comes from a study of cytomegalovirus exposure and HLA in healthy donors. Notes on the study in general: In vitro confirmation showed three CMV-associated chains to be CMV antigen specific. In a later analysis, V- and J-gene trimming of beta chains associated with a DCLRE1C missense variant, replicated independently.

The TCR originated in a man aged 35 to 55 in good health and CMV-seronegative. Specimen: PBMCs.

The CDR3 reads CASSYLQATGTDTQYF. The CDR3 DNA is TGTGCCAGCAGCTACCTACAGGCGACGGGCACAGATACGCAGTATTTT. The chain employs TRBV27 and TRBJ2-3; D possibly corresponds to TRBD1 (5 bases). Germline values: CDR1 MNHEY, CDR2 SMNVEV (reference sequence). CDR3 length equals 16 residues. Deletions cut 6 bases from V and 1 base from J, with 17 bases between.